This T cell receptor (beta chain) was obtained from a study of T cell repertoires in cytomegalovirus infection. The V segment lost 5 bases and the J segment 1 base; nucleotides outside the gene matches: 4. In germline, CDR1 is MNHGY, CDR2 SAAAGT. This CDR3 has 15 residues. TCRdb redid the calling of the reads with MiXCR, one entry per CDR3 protein. The sample consists of around 260,000 distinct CDR3 sequences, roughly 26% of them appearing once. Sequenced sample: PBMCs. This receptor was identified in a human donor in good health (CMV status not recorded). Some clones in this sample may be carry-over from other donors' samples. The chain couples TRBV6-8 to TRBJ2-1; 8 positions agree with TRBD1. CDR3 coding DNA: TGTGCCAGCAGTACCACAGGGGGGTCCTACAATGAGCAGTTCTTC. This codes for CASSTTGGSYNEQFF.